The 2 T cell receptor beta chains presented below share a single source sample, sequenced in a study of CD8 T cells in Susac syndrome. The authors reverse transcribed roughly 0.5 to 1 ug RNA with random hexamers. TCRdb re-called the immunoSEQ multiplex PCR reads through MiXCR, storing one row per CDR3 protein. The data contain about 300,000 distinct CDR3 sequences, roughly 85% of them singletons. The sample was CD8+ T cells from PBMCs. The receptors were sampled from a human donor with multiple sclerosis.

This clonotype was observed a handful of times. The chain uses TRBV28 and TRBJ2-7; D is ambiguous. The CDR3 runs 12 residues. Germline V gives CDR1 MDHEN, CDR2 SYDVKM. The ends were cut back, 6 bases at V and 2 bases at J, with 8 bases in the middle. Here the CDR3 reads CASSPHAYEQYF. DNA for the CDR3: TGTGCCAGCAGCCCCCACGCCTACGAGCAGTACTTC.

This clonotype occurred a few times. The chain links TRBV28 to TRBJ1-5; a weak D match, TRBD1 (6 bases). Germline V gene data show CDR1 as MDHEN and CDR2 as SYDVKM. V lost 1 base and J 6 bases, leaving 16 bases between the germline ends. The CDR3 has 16 residues. The CDR3 DNA sequence: TGTGCCAGCAGTTTATTGGGGGGGGGCTGGAGTCAGCCCCAGCATTTT. This codes for CASSLLGGGWSQPQHF.